Below, one T cell receptor (beta chain) is given with its context. It has no known antigen specificity. Per-nucleotide qualities are absent, and no much larger clonotype sits a single base away. This specimen belongs to a study of T-cell memory formation after mild COVID-19 (dated by TCRdb to about 2021). At the level of the whole study: TCR sequence clusters from the two donors were largely donor specific. In two donors, T-cell clones that expanded and contracted after mild COVID-19 were tracked by sequencing TCRalpha and TCRbeta repertoires over time. Two young, previously healthy adult volunteers made up the cohort, one male and one female. On the study overall, not on this receptor specifically: Contracting CD4+ clones were located mainly in the CM and EM memory subsets, whereas CD8+ clones were found to be enriched in EMRA. Only a couple of mild cases were covered in the study, and larger cohorts including severe cases with pre-infection samples were considered necessary. SARS-CoV-2 specificity was not confirmed for the second-wave clones peaking on day 37. Clones contracting from day 15 to 85 had balanced CD4/CD8 phenotypes, while a second wave expanding from day 15 to 37 was biased towards CD4+. Some responding clones were detected in pre-infection memory, which suggested that pre-existing cross-reactive memory T cells had joined the SARS-CoV-2 response.

V drops 3 bases and J drops 7 bases, leaving 13 bases in between. Via the germline V gene, CDR1 is SNHLY and CDR2 FYNNEI. Reading from cysteine to phenylalanine, the CDR3 counts 13 amino acids. This entry keeps only the CDR3 DNA: 39 bases, framed from base 1. Ficoll-Paque density gradient centrifugation was used to isolate PBMCs. Data came from an Illumina NovaSeq 6000. cDNA libraries for TCRalpha and TCRbeta were prepared by 5'RACE using constant-segment primers, with sample barcodes and unique molecular identifiers added. RNA was extracted from every sample with Trizol reagent. Amplification of the libraries took two PCR steps, and the second step added a second sample barcode plus Illumina TruSeq adapters. Libraries were sequenced on an Illumina NovaSeq with 2 x 150 bp paired-end reads. The authors' analysis ran thus. The reads were demultiplexed and collapsed into UMI-guided consensus sequences using migec v1.2.7. Using mixcr v2.1.11, UMI consensuses were aligned to TRA and TRB V and J templates and then assembled into clonotypes. Expanded or contracted clonotypes were those called significant by both edgeR and NoisET, with noise models trained on biological replicates. edgeR calls used a false discovery rate-adjusted p below 0.01 and a log2 fold-change threshold of 1. As an exploratory analysis of dynamics, max-normalized trajectories of the 1000 most abundant clonotypes were examined by PCA with hierarchical clustering. The CD4 or CD8 phenotype of responding clones was assigned using the separately sequenced CD4+ and CD8+ repertoires. TCRdb reworked the public reads: Q25 trimming with fastp, MiXCR clone assembly, productive beta chains retained. All rows with the same CDR3 protein become a single entry with the most common DNA and genes. It is TCRdb's table, rather than the study itself, that gives the V and J calls and clone size. The sample contains approximately 430,000 distinct CDR3 sequences, 20% to 30% of them found a single time. The ten largest clones add up to over 10% of the sample.

This receptor was obtained from an adult woman who had mild COVID-19 (a few samples of this study predate the infection). The sample titles of this study are shuffled in the database, so cell type and time point are left out; the donor was told from shared clones. The sample consisted of PBMCs or a T cell subset sorted from them (not recorded which). The chain uses TRBV2 and TRBJ2-7, and TRBD1 may be the D gene, going by 5 matching bases. The CDR3 protein sequence reads: CASSDSGRPEQYF. The nucleotides are TGTGCCAGCAGTGATTCAGGGCGCCCGGAGCAGTACTTC.